One sample yielded the 13 T cell receptor beta chains listed below, sequenced in a study of blood T cell repertoires in COVID-19. TCRdb keeps only in-frame clones here, not all; method: immunoSEQ multiplex PCR. The sample consists of 90,000 to 100,000 clones, around 88% of them appearing once. Sequencing was done on a sample of peripheral blood. Source of these receptors: an older woman with COVID-19, enrolled during active disease.

The chain links TRBV18 to TRBJ1-2; 7 bases line up with TRBD1. Germline CDR1 and CDR2: KGHSH and LQKENI. This CDR3 has 15 residues. The junction had 10 bases not matched to a gene; V was cut back by 3 bases and J by 6 bases. CDR3 in amino acids: CASSPAGQATDGYTF. The CDR3 bases are TGTGCCAGCTCACCTGCAGGACAGGCTACTGATGGCTACACCTTC.

The chain combines TRBV5-4 with TRBJ2-1, with TRBD2 matching over 8 bases. Germline V lookup: CDR1 SGHNT, CDR2 YYREEE (reference sequence). Trimming at V came to 2 bases and at J to 4 bases, leaving 11 bases not matched to a gene. The length of the CDR3 is 17 residues. CDR3 sequence (DNA): TGTGCCAGCAGCTTTTGGGGGAGCGGGGGCCTTTACAATGAGCAGTTCTTC. Its translation: CASSFWGSGGLYNEQFF.

For this clone: This CDR3 is also generated by other DNA sequences in the sample. The rearrangement uses TRBV7-6 and TRBJ2-3, with no clear D. V was clipped by 2 bases and J by 6 bases, with 3 bases between them. The length of the CDR3 is 11 residues. CDR1 is SGHVS and CDR2 is FNYEAQ in the germline V gene. The CDR3, as DNA: TGTGCCAGCAGCTTACGGGATACGCAGTATTTT. It translates to CASSLRDTQYF.

This clone was seen a few times. The rearrangement links TRBV18 to TRBJ1-2; 7 bases fit TRBD1. Trimming took 3 bases from V and 4 from J; bases not matched to a gene: 2. Germline assignment: CDR1 KGHSH and CDR2 LQKENI. The CDR3 is 13 amino acids. CDR3 sequence reads: CASSPAGGYGYTF. CDR3 in DNA: TGTGCCAGCTCACCGGCAGGGGGCTATGGCTACACCTTC.

The J gene is TRBJ1-1, the V gene TRBV18, with D hard to call. V shed 3 bases and J shed 7 bases, with 6 bases lying between them. The CDR3 is 11 amino acids. Germline values: CDR1 KGHSH, CDR2 LQKENI. The CDR3 nucleotides read TGTGCCAGCTCACCGGGGAGTGAAGCTTTCTTT. This translates into CASSPGSEAFF.

This chain connects TRBV2 to TRBJ1-1; D not resolved. Trimming took off 2 bases at V and 4 bases at J, with 8 bases between the two ends. Germline loops: CDR1 SNHLY, CDR2 FYNNEI. This CDR3 region has 13 residues. DNA of the CDR3: TGTGCCAGCAGTGAATTCCGAGCCACTGAAGCTTTCTTT. It yields the protein CASSEFRATEAFF.

CDR3 DNA: TGCGCCAGCAGCCAAGGACAGGGAGCTACCTATGGCTACACCTTC. Amino acids: CASSQGQGATYGYTF. The chain couples TRBV4-1 to TRBJ1-2, with 7 bases aligning to TRBD1. Germline trimming cut 1 base from V and 4 bases from J; bases unmatched to any gene: 6. The length of the CDR3 is 15 residues. CDR1 and CDR2 from the germline V gene are MGHRA and YSYEKL.

The V gene is TRBV3-1 (or the pseudogene TRBV3-2), the J gene TRBJ2-5; 16 nucleotides agree with TRBD2. The ends lost 2 bases at V and 7 bases at J; junction bases unmatched: 10. This CDR3 region has 18 residues. Germline loops: CDR1 LGHDT, CDR2 YNNKEL (reference sequence). The CDR3 nucleotides read TGTGCCAGCAGCCAAACCGGGACTAGCGGGGGGGGTGGCGGGACCCAGTACTTC. It is translated as CASSQTGTSGGGGGTQYF.

The V call is TRBV11-2, the J call TRBJ1-5; 7 nucleotides match TRBD1. Trimming took 3 bases from V and 6 from J; bases not matched to a gene: 2. This CDR3 contains 13 residues. CDR1 SGHAT and CDR2 FQNNGV come from the germline V gene. As DNA, the CDR3 is TGTGCCAGCAGCTTGGCAGGGGGTCAGCCCCAGCATTTT. This sequence encodes CASSLAGGQPQHF.

The chain joins TRBV28 to TRBJ2-2; D possibly corresponds to TRBD1 (6 bases). Trimming took off 6 bases at V and 1 base at J, with 9 bases between the two ends. The CDR3 runs 14 residues. CDR1 MDHEN and CDR2 SYDVKM come from the germline V gene. The chain's CDR3 is CASSWGQNTGELFF. In DNA, the CDR3 is TGTGCCAGCAGCTGGGGACAGAACACCGGGGAGCTGTTTTTT.

The DNA of the CDR3 is TGTGCCAGCAGCGCCTTAGGTACACGGGGTAATTCACCCCTCCACTTT. Its translation is CASSALGTRGNSPLHF. This rearrangement joins TRBV9 to TRBJ1-6; D not resolved. Germline V gene data show CDR1 as SGDLS and CDR2 as YYNGEE. V lost 3 bases and J 6 bases, leaving 16 bases between the germline ends. The CDR3 runs to 16 residues.

This clone occurred once. The genes are TRBV7-9 and TRBJ2-7, with D hard to call. This CDR3 contains 14 residues. The V end was cut by 1 base, the J end by 2 bases, with 9 bases between. CDR1 and CDR2 (germline): SEHNR, FQNEAQ (reference sequence). DNA for the CDR3: TGTGCCAGCAGCTTAGGTTTGTTCACCTACGAGCAGTACTTC. Protein sequence: CASSLGLFTYEQYF.

The gene calls are TRBV19 and TRBJ1-5; 7 nucleotides agree with TRBD1. The V segment lost 5 bases and the J segment 0 bases; nucleotides outside the gene matches: 10. Germline CDR1 reads LNHDA; CDR2 reads SQIVND (reference sequence). The CDR3 consists of 17 residues. The CDR3 loop reads CASSPQDRIYSNQPQHF. In DNA, the CDR3 is TGTGCCAGTAGTCCCCAGGACAGGATCTATAGCAATCAGCCCCAGCATTTT.